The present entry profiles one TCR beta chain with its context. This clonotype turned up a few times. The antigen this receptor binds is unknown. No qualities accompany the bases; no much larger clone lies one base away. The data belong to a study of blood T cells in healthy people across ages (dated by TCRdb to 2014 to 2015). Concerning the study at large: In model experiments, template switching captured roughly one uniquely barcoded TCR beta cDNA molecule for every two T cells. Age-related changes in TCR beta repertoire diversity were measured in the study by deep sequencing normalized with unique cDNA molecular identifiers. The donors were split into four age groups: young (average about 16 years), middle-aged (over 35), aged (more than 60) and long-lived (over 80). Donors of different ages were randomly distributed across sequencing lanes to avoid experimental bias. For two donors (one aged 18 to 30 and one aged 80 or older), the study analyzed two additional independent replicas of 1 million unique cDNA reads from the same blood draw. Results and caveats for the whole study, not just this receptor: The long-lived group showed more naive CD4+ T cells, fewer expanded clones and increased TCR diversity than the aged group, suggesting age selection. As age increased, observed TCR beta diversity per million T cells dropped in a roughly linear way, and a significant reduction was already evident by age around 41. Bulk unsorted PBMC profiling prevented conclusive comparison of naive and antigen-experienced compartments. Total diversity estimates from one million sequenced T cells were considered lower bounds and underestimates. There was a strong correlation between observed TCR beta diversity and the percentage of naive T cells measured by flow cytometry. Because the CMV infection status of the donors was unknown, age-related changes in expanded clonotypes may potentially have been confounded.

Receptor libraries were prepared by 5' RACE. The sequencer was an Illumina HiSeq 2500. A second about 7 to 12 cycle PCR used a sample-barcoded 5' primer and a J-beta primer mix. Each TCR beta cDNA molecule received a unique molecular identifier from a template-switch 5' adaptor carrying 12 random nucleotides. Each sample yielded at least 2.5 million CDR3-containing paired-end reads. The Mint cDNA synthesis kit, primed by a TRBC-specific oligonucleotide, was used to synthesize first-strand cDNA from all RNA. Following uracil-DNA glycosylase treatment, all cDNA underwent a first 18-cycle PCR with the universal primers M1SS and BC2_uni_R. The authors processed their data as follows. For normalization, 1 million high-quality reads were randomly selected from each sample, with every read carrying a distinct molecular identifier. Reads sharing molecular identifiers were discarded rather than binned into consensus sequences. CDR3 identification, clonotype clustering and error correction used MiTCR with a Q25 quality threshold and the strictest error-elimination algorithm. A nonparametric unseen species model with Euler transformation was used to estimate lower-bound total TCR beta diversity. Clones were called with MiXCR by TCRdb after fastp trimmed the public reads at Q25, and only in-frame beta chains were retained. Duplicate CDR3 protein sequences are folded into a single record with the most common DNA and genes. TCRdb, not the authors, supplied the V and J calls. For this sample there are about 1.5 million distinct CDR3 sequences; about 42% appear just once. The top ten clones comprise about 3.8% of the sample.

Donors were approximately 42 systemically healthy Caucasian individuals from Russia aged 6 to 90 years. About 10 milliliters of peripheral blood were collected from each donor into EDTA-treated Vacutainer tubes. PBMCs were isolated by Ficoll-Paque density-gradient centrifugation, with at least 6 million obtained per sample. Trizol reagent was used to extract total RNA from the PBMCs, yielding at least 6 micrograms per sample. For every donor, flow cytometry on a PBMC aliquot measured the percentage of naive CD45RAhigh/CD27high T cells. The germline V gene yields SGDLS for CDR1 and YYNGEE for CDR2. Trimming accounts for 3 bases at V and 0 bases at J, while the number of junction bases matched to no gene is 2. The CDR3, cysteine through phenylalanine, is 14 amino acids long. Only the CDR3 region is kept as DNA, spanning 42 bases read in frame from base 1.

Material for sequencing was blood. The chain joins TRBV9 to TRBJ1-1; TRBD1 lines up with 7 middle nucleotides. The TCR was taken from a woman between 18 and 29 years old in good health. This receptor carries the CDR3 CASSAGQMNTEAFF. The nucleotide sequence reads TGTGCCAGCAGCGCGGGACAGATGAACACTGAAGCTTTCTTT.